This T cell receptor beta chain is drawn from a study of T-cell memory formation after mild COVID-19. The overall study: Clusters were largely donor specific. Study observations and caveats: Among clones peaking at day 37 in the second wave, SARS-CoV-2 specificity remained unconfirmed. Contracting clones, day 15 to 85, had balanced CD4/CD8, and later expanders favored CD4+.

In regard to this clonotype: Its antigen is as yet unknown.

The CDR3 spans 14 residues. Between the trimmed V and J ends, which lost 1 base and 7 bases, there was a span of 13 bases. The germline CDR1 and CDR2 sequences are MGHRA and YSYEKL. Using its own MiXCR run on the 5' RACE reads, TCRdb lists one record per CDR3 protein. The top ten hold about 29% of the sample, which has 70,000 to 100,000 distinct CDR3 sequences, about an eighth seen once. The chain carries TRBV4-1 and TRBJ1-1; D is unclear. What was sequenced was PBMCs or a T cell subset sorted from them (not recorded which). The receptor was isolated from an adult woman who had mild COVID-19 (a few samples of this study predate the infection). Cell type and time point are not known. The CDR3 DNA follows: TGCGCCAGCAGCCAAGTGTCCGGGAGCTATGAAGCTTTCTTT. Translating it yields CASSQVSGSYEAFF.